A selection of T cell receptor beta chains follows, all from one sample in a study of blood T cell repertoires in COVID-19. Sequenced by immunoSEQ multiplex PCR; TCRdb stores in-frame clones only, minus some. This sample has approximately 280,000 clones; 75% to 95% occur once, and the top ten carry 6.8%. The sample taken for sequencing was peripheral blood. The receptors shown here come from a woman younger than 45 with COVID-19, enrolled during active disease. Each CDR3 is given with its conserved first and last residue. D genes are given only for firm matches. Only some rows state a clone size, as once, few, many or a class for expanded clones.

clone size	D gene	V gene	J gene	CDR3 length	CDR3 protein	CDR3 DNA
-	-	TRBV7-2	TRBJ2-2	14	CASSLLGAIGELFF	TGTGCCAGCAGCCTGCTGGGGGCGATCGGGGAGCTGTTTTTT
-	TRBD1	TRBV19	TRBJ1-4	15	CASNNGDRGMEKLFF	TGTGCCAGCAACAATGGGGACAGGGGGATGGAAAAACTGTTTTTT
-	TRBD1	TRBV27	TRBJ1-1	15	CASSPLGQWYTEAFF	TGTGCCAGCAGTCCCCTGGGACAGTGGTACACTGAAGCTTTCTTT
-	TRBD1	TRBV7-2	TRBJ1-5	17	CASSNPAGTGVDQPQHF	TGTGCCAGCAGCAACCCTGCCGGGACAGGGGTCGATCAGCCCCAGCATTTT
-	-	TRBV28	TRBJ1-2	13	CAILPNRDYGYTF	TGTGCCATTCTACCGAACAGGGACTATGGCTACACCTTC
-	-	TRBV28	TRBJ1-1	12	CASSSETRGAFF	TGTGCCAGCAGTTCCGAGACGAGAGGAGCTTTCTTT
-	-	TRBV4-1	TRBJ1-2	15	CASSQDSQGLYGYTF	TGCGCCAGCAGCCAAGATTCGCAGGGACTCTATGGCTACACCTTC
-	TRBD1	TRBV9	TRBJ2-1	15	CASSRQGASYNEQFF	TGTGCCAGCAGCCGACAGGGGGCTTCATACAATGAGCAGTTCTTC
-	-	TRBV6-6	TRBJ2-7	14	CASRLTSTAYEQYF	TGTGCCAGCAGACTTACTAGCACCGCCTACGAGCAGTACTTC
-	-	TRBV20-1	TRBJ2-5	11	CSATREETQYF	TGCAGTGCGACGAGGGAAGAGACCCAGTACTTC
once	TRBD2	TRBV30	TRBJ2-1	16	CACDLLGLAVRSEQFF	TGTGCCTGCGATTTATTAGGACTAGCGGTCCGGAGTGAGCAGTTCTTC
-	TRBD2	TRBV7-8	TRBJ2-7	14	CASSLGLAGYEQYF	TGTGCCAGCAGCTTGGGACTAGCGGGCTACGAGCAGTACTTC
-	-	TRBV6-5	TRBJ1-1	12	CASRSVNTEAFF	TGTGCCAGCAGGAGCGTGAACACTGAAGCTTTCTTT
-	-	TRBV23-1	TRBJ2-5	14	CASGISGGSETQYF	TGCGCCAGCGGTATTTCAGGGGGGAGTGAGACCCAGTACTTC
-	-	TRBV2	TRBJ1-1	13	CASSSRLGAEAFF	TGTGCCAGCAGTTCCCGACTAGGCGCTGAAGCTTTCTTT
-	-	TRBV5-1	TRBJ2-3	17	CASSRISPGPGADTQYF	TGCGCCAGCAGCCGGATATCGCCGGGTCCCGGAGCAGATACGCAGTATTTT
-	TRBD1	TRBV6-5	TRBJ2-2	16	CASSYYGTENTGELFF	TGTGCCAGCAGTTATTATGGGACAGAAAACACCGGGGAGCTGTTTTTT
-	TRBD2	TRBV7-2	TRBJ2-5	17	CASSLGTSGRFGETQYF	TGTGCCAGCAGCTTAGGGACTAGCGGGAGATTCGGAGAGACCCAGTACTTC
once	-	TRBV12-3/TRBV12-4	TRBJ1-1	13	CASSLRGETEAFF	TGTGCCAGCAGTTTACGGGGGGAAACTGAAGCTTTCTTT
-	-	TRBV18	TRBJ1-5	13	CASSPDKNQPQHF	TGTGCCAGCTCACCAGACAAAAATCAGCCCCAGCATTTT
-	-	TRBV7-9	TRBJ2-7	14	CASSLGRRAYEQYF	TGTGCCAGCAGCTTAGGCAGGAGGGCCTACGAGCAGTACTTC
once	TRBD1	TRBV28	TRBJ1-2	14	CASREDRISYGYTF	TGTGCCAGCAGAGAGGACAGGATAAGCTATGGCTACACCTTC
-	TRBD1	TRBV2	TRBJ2-2	14	CASILQGAGGELFF	TGTGCCAGCATTCTACAGGGGGCCGGCGGGGAGCTGTTTTTT
-	-	TRBV10-1	TRBJ1-5	11	CASSDDQPQHF	TGCGCCAGCAGTGACGATCAGCCCCAGCATTTT
once	TRBD2	TRBV6-2/TRBV6-3	TRBJ2-5	17	CASSYGLVAGSKETQYF	TGTGCCAGCAGTTACGGGTTGGTAGCGGGATCTAAAGAGACCCAGTACTTC
-	-	TRBV10-1	TRBJ2-1	12	CASSYGSVEQFF	TGCGCCAGCAGTTACGGGAGCGTTGAGCAGTTCTTC
-	TRBD1	TRBV5-8	TRBJ1-5	15	CASSLGPGGYQPQHF	TGTGCCAGCAGCTTGGGGCCAGGGGGATACCAGCCCCAGCATTTT
-	TRBD1	TRBV27	TRBJ2-7	14	CASRHRGPPYEQYF	TGTGCCAGCAGACACAGGGGGCCCCCCTACGAGCAGTACTTC
-	-	TRBV9	TRBJ2-2	16	CASSPQSGGGTGELFF	TGTGCCAGCAGCCCCCAGTCCGGGGGAGGTACCGGGGAGCTGTTTTTT
-	-	TRBV5-4	TRBJ2-7	14	CASSLGRGSYEQYF	TGTGCCAGCAGCCTAGGGCGGGGCTCCTACGAGCAGTACTTC
-	-	TRBV28	TRBJ2-1	11	CASSHRYEQFF	TGTGCCAGCAGCCACAGGTATGAGCAGTTCTTC
-	TRBD1	TRBV28	TRBJ2-1	15	CASSTIGTGTNEQFF	TGTGCCAGCAGTACTATCGGGACAGGGACCAATGAGCAGTTCTTC
-	TRBD2	TRBV2	TRBJ2-7	15	CASSTGLAVTYEQYF	TGTGCCAGCAGCACAGGACTAGCGGTAACCTACGAGCAGTACTTC
-	-	TRBV7-9	TRBJ2-2	13	CASWSGMAGELFF	TGTGCCAGCTGGTCGGGGATGGCCGGGGAGCTGTTTTTT
-	TRBD2	TRBV5-1	TRBJ2-3	16	CASSLGLVRTADTQYF	TGCGCCAGCAGTTTGGGACTAGTCCGTACGGCAGATACGCAGTATTTT
-	-	TRBV28	TRBJ2-5	13	CASSLWREETQYF	TGTGCCAGCAGTTTATGGCGGGAAGAGACCCAGTACTTC
-	-	TRBV6-5	TRBJ1-5	13	CASSYGRNQPQHF	TGTGCCAGCAGTTACGGGAGAAATCAGCCCCAGCATTTT
-	TRBD1	TRBV5-4	TRBJ1-4	15	CASSLGRTGDEKLFF	TGTGCCAGCAGCTTGGGGAGGACAGGGGATGAAAAACTGTTTTTT
-	TRBD2	TRBV11-1	TRBJ2-7	14	CASSSEREGYEQYF	TGTGCCAGCAGCTCCGAGCGGGAGGGCTACGAGCAGTACTTC
-	TRBD2	TRBV2	TRBJ2-7	13	CASTASGGGEQYF	TGTGCCAGTACCGCTAGCGGTGGAGGCGAGCAGTACTTC
few	TRBD2	TRBV19	TRBJ2-2	16	CASSLYSGSGTGELFF	TGTGCCAGTAGTCTGTATAGCGGGAGCGGCACCGGGGAGCTGTTTTTT
once	-	TRBV21-1	TRBJ1-1	18	CASSKDHGRGPYVAEAFF	TGTGCCAGCAGCAAAGATCACGGGAGGGGGCCGTATGTTGCTGAAGCTTTCTTT
-	TRBD1	TRBV7-9	TRBJ2-7	16	CASSHLRDRGAYEQYF	TGTGCCAGCAGCCACTTAAGGGACAGGGGGGCCTACGAGCAGTACTTC
-	TRBD1	TRBV28	TRBJ2-6	15	CASSETGFGANVLTF	TGTGCCAGCAGTGAGACAGGGTTTGGGGCCAACGTCCTGACTTTC
-	TRBD2	TRBV4-2	TRBJ2-5	16	CASSQTLAGIEETQYF	TGTGCCAGCAGCCAAACTCTAGCGGGGATAGAAGAGACCCAGTACTTC
-	-	TRBV15	TRBJ1-5	15	CATSRDRGMVQPQHF	TGTGCCACCAGCAGAGATCGAGGGATGGTTCAGCCCCAGCATTTT
once	-	TRBV24-1	TRBJ1-3	18	CATSDLPIFGYGGNTIYF	TGTGCCACCAGTGATTTGCCGATCTTCGGGTATGGGGGAAACACCATATATTTT
-	TRBD2	TRBV19	TRBJ2-1	16	CASSLRLAGIYNEQFF	TGTGCCAGTAGTTTAAGACTAGCGGGAATCTACAATGAGCAGTTCTTC
-	TRBD2	TRBV7-3	TRBJ2-7	15	CASSQVGAGVSEQYF	TGTGCCAGCAGCCAAGTCGGGGCGGGAGTTTCCGAGCAGTACTTC
-	TRBD2	TRBV24-1	TRBJ2-3	17	CATSDSYSSGSTDTQYF	TGTGCCACCAGTGATTCGTATTCTAGCGGGAGTACAGATACGCAGTATTTT
-	-	TRBV6-5	TRBJ1-5	14	CASRRQGRNQPQHF	TGTGCCAGCAGGCGACAAGGCCGAAATCAGCCCCAGCATTTT
-	TRBD1	TRBV28	TRBJ1-6	13	CASTLQGIGPLHF	TGTGCCAGCACCCTACAGGGGATTGGACCCCTCCACTTT
-	-	TRBV3-1/TRBV3-2	TRBJ2-5	13	CASSSPIGKTQYF	TGTGCCAGCAGCTCCCCGATCGGGAAGACCCAGTACTTC
-	-	TRBV2	TRBJ2-7	16	CASSAEEVFSSYEQYF	TGTGCCAGCAGTGCGGAGGAGGTCTTTAGCTCCTACGAGCAGTACTTC
-	TRBD2	TRBV6-2/TRBV6-3	TRBJ2-5	15	CASSYWAGGPETQYF	TGTGCCAGCAGTTACTGGGCGGGAGGGCCAGAGACCCAGTACTTC
-	TRBD2	TRBV5-1	TRBJ2-1	14	CASSGGTSGEPQFF	TGCGCCAGCAGCGGAGGGACTAGCGGGGAACCCCAGTTCTTC
-	-	TRBV7-9	TRBJ2-5	11	CASSPNRAQYF	TGTGCCAGCAGCCCCAACAGGGCCCAGTACTTC